This T cell receptor beta chain was documented in a study of a mutant IDH1 vaccine in newly diagnosed glioma. About the research overall: Earlier care involved radiotherapy, temozolomide, or both, and the majority received both.

Broader study findings: Pseudoprogression looked unconnected to shifts in top peripheral T cell clonotypes. The study observed vaccine-induced immune responses in roughly 93% of patients.

This table comes from immunoSEQ multiplex PCR, and its TCRdb copy is limited to in-frame clones, with some not included. The repertoire holds approximately 54,000 clones, with 80% to 90% as singletons. As to this clone: Its antigen remains unidentified.

The time point denotes: baseline, week 1 (first vaccination visit). As for treatment: pre-vaccination baseline after standard-of-care therapy. Each tumor in the donors was a new WHO grade 3 or 4 astrocytoma, IDH1-mutant and ATRX-lost. This TCR was recovered from a man aged 18 to 29 with glioma. Sequenced here: PBMCs, sampled from a glioma patient treated with radiotherapy, temozolomide or both.

The DNA of the CDR3 is TGTGCCAGCAGCGGACAGCACTACGAGCAGTACTTC. It specifies CASSGQHYEQYF. The chain employs TRBV7-2 and TRBJ2-7; D is possibly TRBD1 (6 bases). V lost 5 bases to trimming and J lost 3 bases, with 8 bases between them. Per germline, CDR1 SGHTA and CDR2 FQGNSA. The CDR3 length is 12 residues.